The 19 T cell receptor beta chains below were found in one sample sequenced in a study of T cells in tuberculosis (dated by TCRdb to the late 2010s). PBMC were thawed, rested overnight, stained with a GMM-loaded CD1B tetramer, a Live/Dead dye and anti-CD3, and then sorted on a FACS Aria II. The CD1B tetramers were loaded with C32 glucose monomycolate that had been purified from Rhodococcus equi. Library construction relied on the immunoSEQ multiplex PCR assay. The source is immuneACCESS, and TCRdb retained only in-frame sequences with V and J called. Part of the clones is not carried over; for the studies checked, unresolved V genes explain less than half of this, and the remainder is unexplained. Across this sample there are 50,000 or so clones, with around 90% seen only once. Of the sample, roughly 22% is held by the ten largest clones. Sequenced input: CD1b-GMM tetramer-negative cells sorted from PBMCs. This specimen's cell subset or site label, per the study, means: T cells not binding CD1B-GMM tetramer, sorted from same donor. All receptors come from an adult woman with latent tuberculosis.

The chain combines TRBV19 with TRBJ1-2; the D is unclear. Germline CDR1 is LNHDA and CDR2 is SQIVND (reference sequence). The CDR3 extends over 13 amino acids. Trimming took off 6 bases at V and 4 bases at J, with 12 bases between the two ends. In DNA, the CDR3 is TGTGCCAGTAGGACTCGGGGTACCTATGGCTACACCTTC. The encoded protein is CASRTRGTYGYTF.

V is TRBV18 and J is TRBJ2-2; D remains unclear. Trimming removed 0 bases from V and 3 bases from J, with 5 bases in between. This CDR3 comprises 14 residues. The germline CDR1 and CDR2 sequences are KGHSH and LQKENI. The CDR3 loop reads CASSPPGDTGELFF. The DNA of the CDR3 is TGTGCCAGCTCACCACCTGGAGACACCGGGGAGCTGTTTTTT.

This clone has more than one count but fewer than ten. At one boundary the junction diverges from the germline segment, which might be a read error. The chain couples TRBV6-5 to TRBJ1-4; TRBD1 aligns across 8 bases. CDR3 length: 9 amino acids. Looked up from germline, CDR1 is MNHEY and CDR2 is SVGAGI. The CDR3 here is CASSSGTGF. In DNA form, the CDR3 reads TGTGCCAGCAGCTCCGGGACAGGTTTT.

The chain uses TRBV19 and TRBJ2-1; possible D gene TRBD1, 6 bases. Trimming shortened V by 3 bases and J by 6 bases, and 21 bases separated the two germline ends. CDR1 and CDR2 (germline): LNHDA, SQIVND (reference sequence). CDR3 size: 17 residues. For the CDR3, the DNA is TGTGCCAGTAGTATCCGGTATAGACTCCTAGGGGGCAATGAGCAGTTCTTC. This codes for CASSIRYRLLGGNEQFF.

The chain combines TRBV11-3 with TRBJ1-1, with D possibly matching TRBD1 (5 bases). Germline CDR1 and CDR2: SGHNT and YENEEA. V lost 5 bases and J lost 6, with 13 bases in between. The CDR3 loop spans 13 amino acids. This chain's CDR3 is CASSPREGSEAFF. As DNA, the CDR3 is TGTGCCAGCAGCCCCAGGGAGGGCTCTGAAGCTTTCTTT. The whole variable domain, remainder taken from reference TRBV11-3 and TRBJ1-1, is EAGVVQSPRYKIIEKKQPVAFWCNPISGHNTLYWYLQNLGQGPELLIRYENEEAVDDSQLPKDRFSAERLKGVDSTLKIQPAELGDSAVYLCASSPREGSEAFFGQGTRLTVV.

This chain uses TRBV9 with TRBJ2-7, with 16 bases aligning to TRBD2. The CDR3 length is 16 residues. CDR1 is SGDLS and CDR2 is YYNGEE in the germline V gene. V was pared by 3 bases and J by 3 bases, with 3 bases of the junction left unmatched. Written as DNA, the CDR3 is TGTGCCAGCAGCGCGGGACTAGCGGGAGGGGACTACGAGCAGTACTTC. It codes for CASSAGLAGGDYEQYF.

The CDR3 DNA reads TGTGCCAGCAGCCCGACAGGGGCCTACAATGAGCAGTTCTTC. Translation gives CASSPTGAYNEQFF. The chain couples TRBV7-9 to TRBJ2-1; 8 bases are a match to TRBD1. After removal of 5 bases from V and 2 bases from J, the junction contained 2 bases not matched to a gene. The germline V gene has CDR1 SEHNR and CDR2 FQNEAQ (reference sequence). The CDR3 totals 14 residues.

This chain links TRBV29-1 with TRBJ1-1; maybe TRBD1 (5 bases). Trimming took off 6 bases at V and 2 bases at J, with 13 bases between the two ends. The CDR3 is made up of 13 amino acids. The germline CDR1 and CDR2 sequences are SQVTM and ANQGSEA. CDR3 protein: CSVKRGTNTEAFF. The CDR3 nucleotides read TGCAGCGTAAAAAGGGGAACTAACACTGAAGCTTTCTTT.

The chain is built from TRBV30 and TRBJ2-7, with D perhaps TRBD2 (5 bases). Germline V lookup: CDR1 GTSNPN, CDR2 SVGIG (reference sequence). The CDR3 is 12 amino acids. V was trimmed by 2 bases and J by 7 bases, leaving 12 bases between them. CDR3 DNA sequence: TGTGCCTGGAGTACCCCCGGCGGGGAGCAGTACTTC. Protein: CAWSTPGGEQYF.

V usage is TRBV5-1 and J usage is TRBJ1-1, with a possible D match to TRBD1 (6 bases). The germline gives CDR1 SGHRS, CDR2 YFSETQ. Trimming cost V 5 bases and J 3 bases, with 14 bases left between them. There are 14 residues in the CDR3. This chain's CDR3 is CASRGASVDTEAFF. In nucleotides, the CDR3 is TGCGCCAGCAGGGGGGCATCCGTCGACACTGAAGCTTTCTTT.

The chain employs TRBV27 and TRBJ1-2, with TRBD1 as a possible D gene (6 bases). The V end was cut by 2 bases, the J end by 6 bases, with 10 bases between. Looked up from germline, CDR1 is MNHEY and CDR2 is SMNVEV (reference sequence). The CDR3 covers 13 residues. CDR3 in DNA: TGTGCCAGCAGTTTAACAGGGTTGAATGGCTACACCTTC. Protein: CASSLTGLNGYTF.

The chain uses TRBV7-2 and TRBJ2-3; 11 bases agree with TRBD2. Losses at the gene ends were 4 bases for V and 1 base for J; bases not matched to a gene: 4. Germline assignment: CDR1 SGHTA and CDR2 FQGNSA. CDR3 length: 16 residues. In nucleotides, the CDR3 is TGTGCCAGCAGCTCTGGACTAGCGGGTCGCACAGATACGCAGTATTTT. Protein product: CASSSGLAGRTDTQYF.

The chain has TRBV11-1 and TRBJ2-7, with 9 bases matching TRBD1. The germline V gene encodes CDR1 SGHAT and CDR2 FQDESV (reference sequence). The CDR3 runs to 14 residues. J was trimmed by 5 bases and V by 5 bases; bases with no gene match: 7. The CDR3 is CASSHGQGFDEQYF. Here the CDR3 DNA reads TGTGCCAGCAGCCACGGACAGGGGTTCGACGAGCAGTACTTC.

V and J are TRBV19 and TRBJ1-2; D unclear. Trimming cost V 5 bases and J 6 bases, with 19 bases left between them. This CDR3 has 15 residues. Looked up from germline, CDR1 is LNHDA and CDR2 is SQIVND (reference sequence). The CDR3 reads CASSPRRPGPNGYTF. CDR3 DNA sequence: TGTGCCAGTAGTCCACGTCGTCCAGGTCCCAATGGCTACACCTTC.

The V gene is TRBV7-2, the J gene TRBJ1-1, with D unclear. Germline V gene lookup returns CDR1 SGHTA and CDR2 FQGNSA. This CDR3 contains 13 residues. V shed 5 bases and J shed 7 bases, with 14 bases lying between them. The CDR3: CASSLERRDEAFF. The DNA of the CDR3 is TGTGCCAGCAGCCTCGAACGGAGAGATGAAGCTTTCTTT. Complete variable domain (other parts from reference TRBV7-2 and TRBJ1-1): GAGVSQSPSNKVTEKGKDVELRCDPISGHTALYWYRQSLGQGLEFLIYFQGNSAPDKSGLPSDRFSAERTGGSVSTLTIQRTQQEDSAVYLCASSLERRDEAFFGQGTRLTVV.

This clone was detected once. The chain recombines TRBV5-1 with TRBJ1-2; 8 nucleotides agree with TRBD1. The germline V gene has CDR1 SGHRS and CDR2 YFSETQ. CDR3 length: 15 amino acids. V gave up 3 bases and J gave up 4 bases; unmatched junction bases: 8. The CDR3 DNA is TGCGCCAGCAGCTCGGGACAGGCGGAAGGCTATGGCTACACCTTC. This encodes CASSSGQAEGYGYTF. Together with reference TRBV5-1 and TRBJ1-2, the CDR3 gives the full variable domain: KAGVTQTPRYLIKTRGQQVTLSCSPISGHRSVSWYQQTPGQGLQFLFEYFSETQRNKGNFPGRFSGRQFSNSRSEMNVSTLELGDSALYLCASSSGQAEGYGYTFGSGTRLTVV.

In this sample, this clone turned up once. The chain combines TRBV7-2 with TRBJ1-2; maybe TRBD1 (5 bases). This CDR3 comprises 14 residues. Looked up from germline, CDR1 is SGHTA and CDR2 is FQGNSA. The V and J ends lost 5 bases and 3 bases respectively, with 13 bases between them. Here the CDR3 DNA reads TGTGCCAGCAGCCCCCTCGGGGGGGACTATGGCTACACCTTC. Amino acid sequence: CASSPLGGDYGYTF.

This chain connects TRBV10-3 to TRBJ2-1; no definite D call. Germline V gene lookup returns CDR1 ENHRY and CDR2 SYGVKD. Deletions cut 0 bases from V and 6 bases from J, with 6 bases between. This CDR3 has 13 residues. CDR3 loop: CAISESNSNEQFF. CDR3 DNA: TGTGCCATCAGTGAGTCTAACAGCAATGAGCAGTTCTTC.

The J gene is TRBJ2-1, the V gene TRBV18; TRBD2 is a possible D gene (6 bases). Trimming removed 2 bases from V and 6 bases from J, with 11 bases in between. The germline gives CDR1 KGHSH, CDR2 LQKENI. The CDR3 contains 14 residues. CDR3 sequence: CASSPGLASNEQFF. The CDR3 DNA reads as TGTGCCAGCTCACCAGGGCTAGCGAGCAATGAGCAGTTCTTC.